This TCR beta chain was documented in a study of shared clonotypes between healthy human individuals. Study-wide results and limits: Across a few donors, naive CD4 shared 4.5% to 6%, naive CD8 more than 3%, memory CD4 more than 2%, memory CD8 over 0.3%.

The protocol was immunoSEQ multiplex PCR, while the TCRdb copy is restricted to in-frame clones and leaves out a portion. The sample lists roughly 2.4 million clones, roughly 95% occurring once. As regards this clone: The antigen is unknown.

This CDR3 is 14 amino acids long. Trimming stripped 6 bases from V and 0 bases from J, with 11 bases between. Per the germline V gene, CDR1 is MRHNA and CDR2 is SNTAGT. The chain couples TRBV6-4 to TRBJ1-2, with a tentative D call TRBD1 (5 bases). This clonotype was obtained from a man aged 18 to 30 in good health. Sequenced material: naive CD4+ T cells sorted from blood. Sample subset: CD45RA+ positively selected. The CDR3, as DNA: TGTGCCAGCAGGAGGGACGGAGCTAACTATGGCTACACCTTC. Protein sequence: CASRRDGANYGYTF.